The 21 T cell receptor beta chains listed next were all sequenced from one sample in a study of monozygotic twins with inflammatory bowel disease. Reprocessing the 5' RACE reads, TCRdb reports a single entry for every CDR3 protein and omits DNA. The sample table includes 300,000 to 400,000 distinct CDR3 sequences. The specimen sequenced was blood. These TCRs come from a human donor with ulcerative colitis or Crohn's disease, or a healthy co-twin of an affected twin (not recorded which).

The rearrangement joins TRBV4-1 to TRBJ2-7. The CDR3 has 13 amino acids. In germline, CDR1 is MGHRA, CDR2 YSYEKL. The CDR3 here is CASSQDRFHEQYF.

V usage is TRBV6-1 and J usage is TRBJ2-1; TCRdb's D call of TRBD2 is untestable without DNA. In germline, CDR1 is MNHNS, CDR2 SASEGT. The CDR3 runs 15 residues. This CDR3 reads CASSLIAGGANEQFF.

The rearrangement links TRBV27 to TRBJ1-1. The CDR3 spans 13 residues. The V gene's germline CDR1 is MNHEY and CDR2 SMNVEV (reference sequence). The CDR3 sequence: CASSLSRWAEAFF.

This chain connects TRBV2 to TRBJ2-1; TCRdb reports TRBD2, a call that lacks DNA to check it against. Germline-derived CDR1 and CDR2 are SNHLY and FYNNEI. CDR3 length: 12 amino acids. CDR3 sequence reads: CAGGLARNKQFF.

The chain joins TRBV18 to TRBJ2-6. The CDR3 has 14 amino acids. Germline V gene lookup returns CDR1 KGHSH and CDR2 LQKENI. CDR3 sequence: CASSPISGANVLTF.

This sequence joins TRBV20-1 and TRBJ2-2; TCRdb designates TRBD1, a call that cannot be tested without DNA. Germline assignment: CDR1 DFQATT and CDR2 SNEGSKA (reference sequence). The CDR3 length is 15 residues. CDR3: CSARTGARNTGELFF.

The chain links TRBV7-2 to TRBJ1-6; TCRdb designates TRBD1, a call that cannot be tested without DNA. The germline V gene has CDR1 SGHTA and CDR2 FQGNSA. The CDR3 totals 12 residues. The CDR3: CASKETGRPLHF. Full variable domain (remainder filled in from reference TRBV7-2 and TRBJ1-6): GAGVSQSPSNKVTEKGKDVELRCDPISGHTALYWYRQSLGQGLEFLIYFQGNSAPDKSGLPSDRFSAERTGGSVSTLTIQRTQQEDSAVYLCASKETGRPLHFGNGTRLTVT.

This sequence joins TRBV21-1 and TRBJ2-5; checking the TCRdb D call of TRBD2 is not possible without DNA. TRBV21-1 is given as a pseudogene. This CDR3 contains 18 residues. CDR3 sequence: CASSKPSSGRGRWETQYF.

The gene calls are TRBV6-1 and TRBJ2-7. Germline lookup yields CDR1 MNHNS and CDR2 SASEGT. There are 16 residues in the CDR3. The CDR3 sequence: CASSPISLTVTYEQYF.

CDR3 in amino acids: CASSLDGSGGANEQFF. The V call is TRBV5-1, the J call TRBJ2-1; with no DNA, the TCRdb D assignment of TRBD2 cannot be verified. The germline CDR1 and CDR2 sequences are SGHRS and YFSETQ. CDR3 size: 16 residues.

The CDR3 region is CASRETTVNTEAFF. The chain joins TRBV12-3 or TRBV12-4 to TRBJ1-1. The CDR3 is 14 residues long.

The CDR3 here is CASIQNRGVNEQFF. This sequence joins TRBV2 and TRBJ2-1; TCRdb lists TRBD1, though no DNA is available to test this call. Germline assignment: CDR1 SNHLY and CDR2 FYNNEI. The CDR3 length is 14 residues.

This CDR3 is CASSYRPNQPQHF. V gene TRBV6-5 combines with J gene TRBJ1-5. Germline V CDR1 and CDR2: MNHEY, SVGAGI. The CDR3 covers 13 residues.

This CDR3 is CASSAGPKYGYTF. The chain couples TRBV2 to TRBJ1-2; TCRdb picks TRBD1, but there is no DNA to check that call. The germline V gene has CDR1 SNHLY and CDR2 FYNNEI. This CDR3 comprises 13 residues.

The V gene is TRBV7-8, the J gene TRBJ2-7; with no DNA, the TCRdb D assignment of TRBD1 cannot be verified. Germline lookup yields CDR1 SGHVS and CDR2 FQNEAQ. The length of the CDR3 is 12 residues. The CDR3 sequence: CASSLGSAPSGF. The full variable domain, completed using reference TRBV7-8 and TRBJ2-7, is GAGVSQSPRYKVAKRGQDVALRCDPISGHVSLFWYQQALGQGPEFLTYFQNEAQLDKSGLPSDRFFAERPEGSVSTLKIQRTQQEDSAVYLCASSLGSAPSGFGPGTRLTVT.

The chain joins TRBV27 to TRBJ2-7; the TCRdb call, TRBD2, lacks DNA for checking. CDR3 length: 16 amino acids. The germline gives CDR1 MNHEY, CDR2 SMNVEV (reference sequence). CDR3 residues: CASSFTGTGSSYEQYF.

The J gene is TRBJ2-1, the V gene TRBV28; the TCRdb D gene call, TRBD2, has no DNA to confirm it. This CDR3 has 17 amino acids. Per germline, CDR1 MDHEN and CDR2 SYDVKM. The CDR3 is CASSLALTAGGYNEQFF.

This chain connects TRBV20-1 to TRBJ1-1. Germline loops: CDR1 DFQATT, CDR2 SNEGSKA (reference sequence). This CDR3 region has 12 residues. The CDR3 region is CSARDRNTEAFF.

The chain has TRBV5-1 and TRBJ2-1; TCRdb names TRBD1, which stays unverified in the absence of DNA. CDR3 length: 13 amino acids. Looked up from germline, CDR1 is SGHRS and CDR2 is YFSETQ. The CDR3 here is CACALTVKDEQFF.

The chain employs TRBV5-4 and TRBJ1-2; without DNA, the TCRdb call of TRBD1 cannot be checked. The CDR3 has 13 residues. Germline-derived CDR1 and CDR2 are SGHNT and YYREEE (reference sequence). CDR3 loop: CASSLPPVGGDTF.

V usage is TRBV7-9 and J usage is TRBJ2-7; TCRdb selects TRBD2, and the lack of DNA leaves this call unchecked. The CDR3 length is 14 residues. Per the germline V gene, CDR1 is SEHNR and CDR2 is FQNEAQ (reference sequence). CDR3 protein: CASSPLSGPYEQYF.